This TCR beta chain was sequenced in a study of persistence of HIV-infected CD4 T cells. Points on this clone: Its target is unknown.

This was the immunoSEQ version 4 assay in survey mode. The table came from immunoSEQ multiplex PCR; TCRdb's copy has only in-frame clones and leaves some out. This table has about 32,000 clones, roughly 82% appearing once. The CDR3 has 15 residues. From germline, CDR1 is SEHNR and CDR2 FQNEAQ (reference sequence). Trimming stripped 5 bases from V and 0 bases from J, with 10 bases between. The stimulus was an HIV-1 Gag 15-mer peptide pool, 1 ug/peptide/mL. Sorted nonresponding memory CD4+ T cells were CD40L-negative, CD69-negative, CD45RO-high. The TCR was taken from an adult woman with HIV who was CMV-seropositive. The rearrangement joins TRBV7-9 to TRBJ1-4; D might be TRBD1 (5 bases). The sequences come from CD4+ T cells sorted from PBMCs after roughly 19-hour stimulation, collected from a patient who received antiretroviral therapy. The DNA for the CDR3 is TGTGCCAGCAGCCCGATGGGGGCAACTAATGAAAAACTGTTTTTT. It specifies CASSPMGATNEKLFF.